This entry features one T cell receptor beta chain sequence. Antigen specificity is unknown. Germline V CDR1 and CDR2: DFQATT, SNEGSKA (reference sequence). V dropped 5 bases and J dropped 7; count of bases not matched to a gene: 10. The CDR3 runs to 13 residues. The data were obtained in a study of identical twins. Study observations and caveats: Modeled out-of-frame TCR alpha sharing in monozygotic twins fell below observed levels. Within cord blood, abundant beta clonotypes carried fewer insertions, but memory repertoires showed no such trend.

Template switching supplied a universal primer site; unique molecular identifiers were carried on the cDNA. Using its own MiXCR run on the 5' RACE reads, TCRdb lists one record per CDR3 protein. This table has about 720,000 distinct CDR3 sequences, over 15% appearing once. The data were also submitted as part of a second study, on T cells expressing NK-cell markers.

The chain recombines TRBV20-1 with TRBJ2-7, with 8 nucleotides matching TRBD2. The specimen sequenced was PBMCs. This TCR was recovered from a woman aged 18-29 years in good health. This CDR3 is CSAAAAAGVEQYF. CDR3 nucleotide sequence: TGCAGTGCTGCGGCGGCAGCGGGAGTTGAGCAGTACTTC.